Listed below are T cell receptor beta chains from one sample, sequenced in a study of T cells in localized non-small cell lung cancer. Some clones are missing from TCRdb's copy, which holds only in-frame ones; the method was immunoSEQ multiplex PCR. The sample includes 40,000 or so clones, about 80% seen only once; the top ten take roughly 17%. This material consisted of peripheral blood, taken before any cancer treatment. These receptors all stem from a male donor older than 55 with stage III squamous cell lung carcinoma. Each CDR3 is given with its conserved first and last residue. Some rows have no size entry. The others give once, few or many, or a class for an expanded clone.

V: TRBV5-1
size: -
J: TRBJ2-2
length: 15
CDR3: CASSGGTGDTGELFF

V: TRBV19
size: medium-sized
J: TRBJ2-7
length: 12
CDR3: CASSIGNYEQYF

V: TRBV10-2
size: -
J: TRBJ1-5
length: 14
CDR3: CASNLQGAEQPQHF

V: TRBV5-1
size: -
J: TRBJ2-2
length: 15
CDR3: CASSSDGSMAGELFF

V: TRBV2
size: once
J: TRBJ1-1
length: 13
CDR3: CASSESLNTEAFF

V: TRBV10-3
size: few
J: TRBJ1-1
length: 14
CDR3: CAISDGGIATEAFF

V: TRBV7-9
size: few
J: TRBJ1-4
length: 15
CDR3: CASSFERQGDEKLFF

V: TRBV11-3
size: -
J: TRBJ2-1
length: 14
CDR3: CASSLGRGGNEQFF

V: TRBV6-6
size: -
J: TRBJ1-1
length: 13
CDR3: CASSFQGGTEAFF

V: TRBV7-6
size: -
J: TRBJ2-3
length: 16
CDR3: CASSISVPELGDTQYF

V: TRBV2
size: -
J: TRBJ2-7
length: 14
CDR3: CASTPRVFGYEQYF

V: TRBV29-1
size: -
J: TRBJ1-1
length: 11
CDR3: CSVVSETEAFF

V: TRBV30
size: -
J: TRBJ2-7
length: 14
CDR3: CAWSLSRGAYEQYF

V: TRBV18
size: -
J: TRBJ1-2
length: 15
CDR3: CASSPPVGINYGYTF

V: TRBV18
size: few
J: TRBJ1-5
length: 14
CDR3: CASSLTRGGQPQHF

V: TRBV7-6
size: -
J: TRBJ1-4
length: 14
CDR3: CASSLGTGNEKLFF

V: TRBV5-5
size: -
J: TRBJ1-5
length: 14
CDR3: CASSRRDSHQPQHF

V: TRBV5-4
size: -
J: TRBJ2-3
length: 14
CDR3: CASSLGGAADTQYF

V: TRBV6-6
size: -
J: TRBJ1-6
length: 15
CDR3: CASRLGSSYNSPLHF

V: TRBV27
size: -
J: TRBJ2-7
length: 13
CDR3: CASSLRVSYEQYF

V: TRBV27
size: -
J: TRBJ1-5
length: 14
CDR3: CASSPDRGNQPQHF

V: TRBV6-5
size: -
J: TRBJ1-1
length: 15
CDR3: CASSYSGSMNTEAFF

V: TRBV5-1
size: -
J: TRBJ2-2
length: 14
CDR3: CASSLVGSTGELFF

V: TRBV27
size: -
J: TRBJ2-7
length: 16
CDR3: CASSTASGGSWYEQYF

V: TRBV5-6
size: -
J: TRBJ2-3
length: 17
CDR3: CASSLELAGLSTDTQYF